This T cell receptor beta chain is drawn from a study of cytomegalovirus exposure and HLA in healthy donors. General observations from the study: Per published accounts, TCR beta sequences correctly predicted the HLA-A and HLA-B alleles of most subjects. Among TCR sequences, most were rare, though some public TCRs appeared in many donors. Investigators reported 150 to 200 TCR beta chains as tied to cytomegalovirus. In a later analysis, across HLA loci, associated TCR counts were highest for DRB1, lowest for HLA-C.

The PCR contained 60 Vbeta and 13 Jbeta primers. Assay used: immunoSEQ multiplex PCR; TCRdb lists only in-frame clones, some missing. The sample holds about 120,000 clones, around 80% seen once. As to this clone: Its antigen remains unknown.

Trimming removed 0 bases from V and 0 bases from J, with 14 bases in between. The CDR3 contains 17 residues. Looked up from germline, CDR1 is LNHDA and CDR2 is SQIVND (reference sequence). The sequencing sample was made of PBMCs. The V call is TRBV19, the J call TRBJ1-2; D uncertain. This TCR derives from a female donor in good health and CMV-seropositive. CDR3 amino acids: CASSIDYQRLANYGYTF. CDR3 nucleotide sequence: TGTGCCAGTAGTATAGATTATCAAAGGCTAGCTAACTATGGCTACACCTTC.